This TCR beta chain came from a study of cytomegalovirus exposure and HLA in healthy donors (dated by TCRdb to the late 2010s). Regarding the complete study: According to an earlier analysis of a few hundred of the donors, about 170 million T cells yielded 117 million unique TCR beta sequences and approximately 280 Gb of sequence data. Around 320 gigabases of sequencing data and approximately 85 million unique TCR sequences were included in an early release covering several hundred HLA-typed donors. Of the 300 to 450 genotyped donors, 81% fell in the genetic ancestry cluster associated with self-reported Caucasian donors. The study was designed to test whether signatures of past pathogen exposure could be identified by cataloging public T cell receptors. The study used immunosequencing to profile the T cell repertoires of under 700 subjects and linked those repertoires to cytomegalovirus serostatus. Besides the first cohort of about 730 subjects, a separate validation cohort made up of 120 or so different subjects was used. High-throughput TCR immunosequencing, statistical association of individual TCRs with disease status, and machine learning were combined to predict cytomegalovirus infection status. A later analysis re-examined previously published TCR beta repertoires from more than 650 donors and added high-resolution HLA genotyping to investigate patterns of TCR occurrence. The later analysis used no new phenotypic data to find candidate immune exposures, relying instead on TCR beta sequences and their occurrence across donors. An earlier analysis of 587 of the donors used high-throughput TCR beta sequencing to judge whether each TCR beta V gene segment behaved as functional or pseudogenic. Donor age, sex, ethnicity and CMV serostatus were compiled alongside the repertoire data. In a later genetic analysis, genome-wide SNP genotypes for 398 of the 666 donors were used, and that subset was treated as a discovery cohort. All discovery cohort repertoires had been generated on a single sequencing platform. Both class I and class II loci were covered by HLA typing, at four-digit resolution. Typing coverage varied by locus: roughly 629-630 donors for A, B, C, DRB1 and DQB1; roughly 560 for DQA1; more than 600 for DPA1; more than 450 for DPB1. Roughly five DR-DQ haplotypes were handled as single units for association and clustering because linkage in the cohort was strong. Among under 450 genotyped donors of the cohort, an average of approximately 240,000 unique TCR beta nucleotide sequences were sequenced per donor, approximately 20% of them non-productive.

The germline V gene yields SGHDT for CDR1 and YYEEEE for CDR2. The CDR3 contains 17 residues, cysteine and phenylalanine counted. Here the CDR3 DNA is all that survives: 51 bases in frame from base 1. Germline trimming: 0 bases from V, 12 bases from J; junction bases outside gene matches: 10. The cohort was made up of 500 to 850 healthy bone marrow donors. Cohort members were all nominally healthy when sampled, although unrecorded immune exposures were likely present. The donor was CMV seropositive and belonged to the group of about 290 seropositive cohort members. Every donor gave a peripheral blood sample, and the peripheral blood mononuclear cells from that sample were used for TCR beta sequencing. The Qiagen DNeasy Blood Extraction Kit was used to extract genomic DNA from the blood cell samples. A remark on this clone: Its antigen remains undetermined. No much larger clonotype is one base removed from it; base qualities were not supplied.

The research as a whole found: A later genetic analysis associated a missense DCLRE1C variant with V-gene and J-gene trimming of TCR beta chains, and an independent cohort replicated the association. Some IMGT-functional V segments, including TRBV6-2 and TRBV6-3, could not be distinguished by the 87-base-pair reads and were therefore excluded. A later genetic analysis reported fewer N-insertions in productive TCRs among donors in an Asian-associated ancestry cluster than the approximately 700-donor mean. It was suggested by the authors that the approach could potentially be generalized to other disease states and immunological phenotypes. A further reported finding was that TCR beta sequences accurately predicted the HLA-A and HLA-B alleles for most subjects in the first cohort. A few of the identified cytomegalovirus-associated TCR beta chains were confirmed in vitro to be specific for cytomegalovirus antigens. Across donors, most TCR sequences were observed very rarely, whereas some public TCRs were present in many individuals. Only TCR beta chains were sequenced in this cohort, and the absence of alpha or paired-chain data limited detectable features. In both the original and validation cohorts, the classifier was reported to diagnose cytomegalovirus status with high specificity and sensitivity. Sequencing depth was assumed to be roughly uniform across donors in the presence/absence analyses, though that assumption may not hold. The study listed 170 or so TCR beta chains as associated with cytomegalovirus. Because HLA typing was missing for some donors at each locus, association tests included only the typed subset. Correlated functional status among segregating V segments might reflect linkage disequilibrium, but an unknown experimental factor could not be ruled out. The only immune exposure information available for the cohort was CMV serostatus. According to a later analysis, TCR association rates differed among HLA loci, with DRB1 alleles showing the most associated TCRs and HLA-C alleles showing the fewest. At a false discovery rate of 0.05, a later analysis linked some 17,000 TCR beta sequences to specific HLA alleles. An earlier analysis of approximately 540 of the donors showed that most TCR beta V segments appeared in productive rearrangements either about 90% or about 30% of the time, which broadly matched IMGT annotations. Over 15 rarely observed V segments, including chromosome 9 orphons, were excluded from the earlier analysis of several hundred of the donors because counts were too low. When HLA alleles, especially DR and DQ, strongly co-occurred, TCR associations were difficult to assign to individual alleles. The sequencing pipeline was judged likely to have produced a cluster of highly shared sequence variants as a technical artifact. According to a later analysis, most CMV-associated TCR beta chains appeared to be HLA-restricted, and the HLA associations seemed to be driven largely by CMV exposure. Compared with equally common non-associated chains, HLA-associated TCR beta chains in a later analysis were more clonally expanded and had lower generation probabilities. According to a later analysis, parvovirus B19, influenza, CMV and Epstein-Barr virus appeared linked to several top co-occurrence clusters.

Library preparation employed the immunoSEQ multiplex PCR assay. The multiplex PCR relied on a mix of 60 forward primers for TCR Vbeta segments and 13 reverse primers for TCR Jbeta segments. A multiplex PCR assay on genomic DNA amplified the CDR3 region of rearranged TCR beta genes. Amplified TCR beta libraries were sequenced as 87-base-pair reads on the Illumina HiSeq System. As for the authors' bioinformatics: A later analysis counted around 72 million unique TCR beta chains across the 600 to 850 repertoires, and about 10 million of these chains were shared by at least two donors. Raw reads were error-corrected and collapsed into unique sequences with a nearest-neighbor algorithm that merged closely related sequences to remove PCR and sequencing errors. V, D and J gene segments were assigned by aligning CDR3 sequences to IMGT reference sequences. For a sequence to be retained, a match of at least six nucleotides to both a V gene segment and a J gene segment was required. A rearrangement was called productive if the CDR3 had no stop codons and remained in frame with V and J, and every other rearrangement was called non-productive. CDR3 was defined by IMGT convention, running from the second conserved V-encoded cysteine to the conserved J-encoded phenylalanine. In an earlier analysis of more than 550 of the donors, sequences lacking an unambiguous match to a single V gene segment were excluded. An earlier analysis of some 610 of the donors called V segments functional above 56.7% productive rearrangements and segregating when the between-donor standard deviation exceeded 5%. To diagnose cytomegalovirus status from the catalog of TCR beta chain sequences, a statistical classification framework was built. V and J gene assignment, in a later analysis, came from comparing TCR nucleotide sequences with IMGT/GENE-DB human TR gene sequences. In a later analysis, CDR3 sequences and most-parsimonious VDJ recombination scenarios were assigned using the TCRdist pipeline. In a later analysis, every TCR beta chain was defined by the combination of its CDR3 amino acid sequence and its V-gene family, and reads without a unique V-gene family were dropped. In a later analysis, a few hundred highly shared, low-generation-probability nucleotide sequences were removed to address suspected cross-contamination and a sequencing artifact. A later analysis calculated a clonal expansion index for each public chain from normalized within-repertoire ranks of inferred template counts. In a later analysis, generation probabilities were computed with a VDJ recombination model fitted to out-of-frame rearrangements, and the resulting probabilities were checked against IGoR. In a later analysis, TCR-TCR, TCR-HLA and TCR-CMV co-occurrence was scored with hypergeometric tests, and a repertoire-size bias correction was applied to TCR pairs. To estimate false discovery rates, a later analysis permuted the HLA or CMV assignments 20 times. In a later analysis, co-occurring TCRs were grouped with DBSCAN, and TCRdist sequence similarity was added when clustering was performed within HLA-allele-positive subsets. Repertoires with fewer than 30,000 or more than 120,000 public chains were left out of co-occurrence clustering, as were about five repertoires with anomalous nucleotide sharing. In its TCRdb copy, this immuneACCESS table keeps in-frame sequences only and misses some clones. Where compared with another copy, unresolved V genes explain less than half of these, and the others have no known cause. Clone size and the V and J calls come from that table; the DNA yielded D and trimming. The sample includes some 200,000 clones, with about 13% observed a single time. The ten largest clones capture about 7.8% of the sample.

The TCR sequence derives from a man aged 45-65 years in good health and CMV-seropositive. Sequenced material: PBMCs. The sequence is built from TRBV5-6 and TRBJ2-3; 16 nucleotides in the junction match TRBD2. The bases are TGTGCCAGCAGCTTGGAGGGACTAGCGGGGGGGAGACCCTCCCAGTATTTT. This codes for CASSLEGLAGGRPSQYF.